This TCR beta chain is from a study of early T cells in non-severe SARS-CoV-2 infection (dated by TCRdb to the early 2020s). Context from the whole study: Bulk RNA from unsorted whole blood was used for TCR sequencing, so alpha and beta chains could not be paired. Overall results and qualifications from the work: VDJdb matching was skewed toward anti-spike CD8 responses, so virus-specific expansions were likely underestimated and private and CD4 specificities were missed.

Libraries were made using 5' RACE. The sequencer listed for this sample is NextSeq 500. The TCR library protocol attached unique molecular identifiers to individual cDNA molecules to correct for sequencing error and PCR bias. Sequencing covered both TCR alpha and beta chains, and within each sample the abundances of alpha and beta sequences were tightly co-correlated. In the source study's methods: V gene, J gene and CDR3 annotation of TCR sequences was performed with Decombinator V4. TCRs were defined as expanded if a significant change between any two time points was detected under a Poisson model with p below 0.0001. TCR abundances were normalised to the total number of TCRs sequenced per sample and were expressed as counts per million. TRAV1-2 paired with TRAJ12, TRAJ20 or TRAJ33 defined MAIT TCRs, while TRAV10 paired with TRAJ18 defined iNKT TCRs. VDJdb, accessed 1 November 2021, was searched for CMV, EBV and SARS-CoV-2 annotated TCRs, excluding TCRs annotated for multiple antigens. The public sequencing data were trimmed at Q25 with fastp and processed into clonotypes with MiXCR by TCRdb, which kept only in-frame beta chains. Records with the same CDR3 protein are collapsed into one entry carrying the most frequent genes and DNA. Clone size and V and J calls follow TCRdb, not the original study. In this sample the table shows tens of thousands of distinct CDR3 sequences, approximately 12% of which occur a single time. The ten largest clonotypes hold approximately 1.2% of the sample.

CDR1 and CDR2, looked up from the germline V gene, are SQVTM and ANQGSEA. The CDR3 goes from the cysteine to the phenylalanine over 13 residues. The entry retains the CDR3 DNA only, 39 bases that are in frame from base 1. Trimming at the junction amounts to 5 bases on V and 9 bases on J, and the germline ends lie 17 bases apart. This was a case-control study nested in a cohort of healthcare workers in London, UK, who had nasopharyngeal swab PCR tests and blood samples taken every week. Between 23 and 31 March 2020, the week of the UK lockdown, healthcare workers were enrolled and then followed up weekly for as long as 16 weeks. Turning to this clonotype: Its recognized antigen is unknown. Per-base qualities were not stored, and no clone one base away is much larger.

This sample comprised whole blood, obtained at baseline. This clonotype was sampled from an adult who was a healthcare worker with PCR-confirmed SARS-CoV-2 infection or an uninfected control (not recorded which). The donor label of this sample is uncertain. The chain joins TRBV29-1 to TRBJ2-4; too little of a D gene remains to name it. CDR3 reads: CSVTLAPMRIQYF. The DNA sequence is TGCAGCGTTACTTTGGCCCCTATGCGCATTCAGTACTTC.